These T cell receptor beta chains were read from a single sample in a study of beta chain features in type 1 diabetes. The repertoire was sequenced with immunoSEQ multiplex PCR; TCRdb's copy has only in-frame clones and lacks some. The sample comprises 350,000 to 450,000 clones, over 13% of which are singletons, and under 0.02% rests with the top ten. The sequenced sample was naive CD4+ T cells from blood. These receptors all come from a woman younger than 30 in good health. Each CDR3 is given with its conserved first and last residue. Fields, in order: CDR3 protein, CDR3 DNA, clone size, J gene, V gene, D gene. The D gene is left open where the match is weak. The size of a clone is reported for some rows only, either as once, few or many, or as a class for expanded clones.

CDR3aa: CASSLLTGLFYNEQFF; CDR3nt: TGTGCCAGCAGCCTCTTAACTGGACTCTTCTACAATGAGCAGTTCTTC; abundance: few; j_gene: TRBJ2-1; v_gene: TRBV11-2; d_gene: .
CDR3aa: CASSLDLAQSYNEQFF; CDR3nt: TGTGCCAGCAGCTTAGATCTAGCGCAATCCTACAATGAGCAGTTCTTC; abundance: .; j_gene: TRBJ2-1; v_gene: TRBV11-3; d_gene: .
CDR3aa: CASSLDRGTTDTQYF; CDR3nt: TGTGCCAGCAGCTTGGACAGGGGGACCACAGATACGCAGTATTTT; abundance: .; j_gene: TRBJ2-3; v_gene: TRBV5-4; d_gene: TRBD1
CDR3aa: CASSLLGQNTEAFF; CDR3nt: TGTGCCAGCAGCTTGCTCGGACAGAACACTGAAGCTTTCTTT; abundance: .; j_gene: TRBJ1-1; v_gene: TRBV7-7; d_gene: .
CDR3aa: CASSLYEGRGNGYTF; CDR3nt: TGTGCCAGCAGCTTATACGAGGGCAGGGGGAATGGCTACACCTTC; abundance: once; j_gene: TRBJ1-2; v_gene: TRBV7-9; d_gene: TRBD1
CDR3aa: CAWSVLRRQETQYF; CDR3nt: TGTGCCTGGAGTGTATTGAGGCGCCAAGAGACCCAGTACTTC; abundance: .; j_gene: TRBJ2-5; v_gene: TRBV30; d_gene: .
CDR3aa: CSVIGVSGTFGYTF; CDR3nt: TGCAGCGTTATTGGAGTATCGGGGACATTTGGCTACACCTTC; abundance: few; j_gene: TRBJ1-2; v_gene: TRBV29-1; d_gene: .
CDR3aa: CASSWGQAYQQYF; CDR3nt: TGTGCCAGCAGTTGGGGACAGGCATACCAGCAGTACTTC; abundance: few; j_gene: TRBJ2-7; v_gene: TRBV6-6; d_gene: TRBD1
CDR3aa: CATSRPSTGRNEQFF; CDR3nt: TGTGCCACCAGCAGGCCCTCGACAGGGCGAAATGAGCAGTTCTTC; abundance: few; j_gene: TRBJ2-1; v_gene: TRBV15; d_gene: TRBD1
CDR3aa: CASSLNRGQETQYF; CDR3nt: TGTGCCAGCAGTCTTAATAGGGGCCAAGAGACCCAGTACTTC; abundance: few; j_gene: TRBJ2-5; v_gene: TRBV7-7; d_gene: .
CDR3aa: CASSLGLAGVGQFF; CDR3nt: TGCGCCAGCAGCTTGGGACTAGCGGGAGTGGGACAGTTCTTC; abundance: few; j_gene: TRBJ2-1; v_gene: TRBV5-1; d_gene: TRBD2
CDR3aa: CASSLSGGSNQPQHF; CDR3nt: TGTGCCAGCAGCTTATCGGGGGGAAGCAATCAGCCCCAGCATTTT; abundance: few; j_gene: TRBJ1-5; v_gene: TRBV7-9; d_gene: .